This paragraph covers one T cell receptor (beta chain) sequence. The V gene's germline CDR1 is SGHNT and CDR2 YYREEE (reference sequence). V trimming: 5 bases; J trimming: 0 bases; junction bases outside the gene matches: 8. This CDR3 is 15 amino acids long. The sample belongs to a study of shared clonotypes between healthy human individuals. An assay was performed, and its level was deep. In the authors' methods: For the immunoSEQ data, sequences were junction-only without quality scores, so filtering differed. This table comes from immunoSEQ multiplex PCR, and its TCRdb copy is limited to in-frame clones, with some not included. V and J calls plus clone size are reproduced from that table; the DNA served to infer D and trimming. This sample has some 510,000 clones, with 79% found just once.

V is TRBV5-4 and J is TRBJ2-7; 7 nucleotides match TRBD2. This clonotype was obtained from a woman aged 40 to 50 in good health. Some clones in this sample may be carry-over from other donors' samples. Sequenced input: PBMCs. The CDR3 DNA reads TGTGCCAGCAGTCAAACCGGGACTATCTCCTACGAGCAGTACTTC. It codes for CASSQTGTISYEQYF.